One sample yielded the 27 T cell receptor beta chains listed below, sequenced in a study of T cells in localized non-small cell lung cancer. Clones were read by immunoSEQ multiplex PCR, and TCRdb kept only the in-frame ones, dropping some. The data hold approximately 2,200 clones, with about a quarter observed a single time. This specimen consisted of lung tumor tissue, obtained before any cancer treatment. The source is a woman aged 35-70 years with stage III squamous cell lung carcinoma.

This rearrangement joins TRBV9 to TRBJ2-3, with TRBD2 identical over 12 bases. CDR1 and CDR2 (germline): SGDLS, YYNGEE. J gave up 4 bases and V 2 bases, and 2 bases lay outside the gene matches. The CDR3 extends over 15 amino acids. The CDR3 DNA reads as TGTGCCAGCAGCGTGTCTAGCGGGGGGGCAGATACGCAGTATTTT. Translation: CASSVSSGGADTQYF.

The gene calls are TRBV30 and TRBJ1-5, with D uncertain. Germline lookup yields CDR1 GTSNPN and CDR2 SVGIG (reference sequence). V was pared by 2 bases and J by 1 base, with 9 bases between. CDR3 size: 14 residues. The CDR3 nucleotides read TGTGCCTGGAGTCCGGACGGGAGCAATCAGCCCCAGCATTTT. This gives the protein CAWSPDGSNQPQHF.

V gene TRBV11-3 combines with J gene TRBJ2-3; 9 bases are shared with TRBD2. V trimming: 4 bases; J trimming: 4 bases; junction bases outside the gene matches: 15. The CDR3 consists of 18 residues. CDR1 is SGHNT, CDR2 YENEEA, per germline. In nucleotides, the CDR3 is TGTGCCAGCAGCTCGAGGCCCCAAATGGGCGGGGGGGCAGATACGCAGTATTTT. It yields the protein CASSSRPQMGGGADTQYF.

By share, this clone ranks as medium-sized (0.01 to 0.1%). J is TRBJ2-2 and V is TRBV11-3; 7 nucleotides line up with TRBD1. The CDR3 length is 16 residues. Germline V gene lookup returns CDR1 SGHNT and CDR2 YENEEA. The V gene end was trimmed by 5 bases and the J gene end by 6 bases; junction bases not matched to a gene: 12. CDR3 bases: TGTGCCAGCAGCCCTGTACAGGGGAAGGGGGCCGGGGAGCTGTTTTTT. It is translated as CASSPVQGKGAGELFF.

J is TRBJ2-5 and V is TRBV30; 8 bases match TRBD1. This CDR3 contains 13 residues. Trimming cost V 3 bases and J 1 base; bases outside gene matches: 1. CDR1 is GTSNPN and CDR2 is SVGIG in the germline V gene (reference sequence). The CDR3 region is CAWRGQVQETQYF. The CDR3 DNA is TGTGCCTGGAGGGGACAGGTCCAAGAGACCCAGTACTTC.

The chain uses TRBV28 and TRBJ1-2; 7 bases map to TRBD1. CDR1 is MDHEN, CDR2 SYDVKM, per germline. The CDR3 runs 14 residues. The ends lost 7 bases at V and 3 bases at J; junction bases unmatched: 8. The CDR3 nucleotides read TGTGCCAGCACACTCGACAGGGTATACTATGGCTACACCTTC. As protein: CASTLDRVYYGYTF.

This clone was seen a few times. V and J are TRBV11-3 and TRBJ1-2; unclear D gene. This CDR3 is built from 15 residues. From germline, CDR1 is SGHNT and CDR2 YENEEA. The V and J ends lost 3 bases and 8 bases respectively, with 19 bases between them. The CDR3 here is CASSLYSLLGVGYTF. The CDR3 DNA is TGTGCCAGCAGCTTGTATTCTTTACTTGGGGTCGGCTACACCTTC.

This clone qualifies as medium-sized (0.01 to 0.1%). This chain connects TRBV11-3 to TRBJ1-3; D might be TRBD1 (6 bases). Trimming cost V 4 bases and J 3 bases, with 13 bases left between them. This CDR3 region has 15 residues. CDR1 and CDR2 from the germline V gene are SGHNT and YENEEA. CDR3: CASSSIRGGGNTIYF. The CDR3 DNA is TGTGCCAGCAGCTCCATCAGGGGCGGTGGAAACACCATATATTTT.

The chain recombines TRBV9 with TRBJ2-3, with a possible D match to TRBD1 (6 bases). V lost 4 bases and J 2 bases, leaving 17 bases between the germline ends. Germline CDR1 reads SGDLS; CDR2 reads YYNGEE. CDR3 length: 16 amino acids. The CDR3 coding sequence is TGTGCCAGCAGCCAATTCTTGGACAGCCCCACAGATACGCAGTATTTT. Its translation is CASSQFLDSPTDTQYF.

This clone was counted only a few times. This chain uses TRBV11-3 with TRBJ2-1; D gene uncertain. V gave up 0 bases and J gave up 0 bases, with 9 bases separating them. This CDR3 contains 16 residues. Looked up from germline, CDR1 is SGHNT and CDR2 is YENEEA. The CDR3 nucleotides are TGTGCCAGCAGCTTAGAGCCATTCAGCTCCTACAATGAGCAGTTCTTC. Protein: CASSLEPFSSYNEQFF.

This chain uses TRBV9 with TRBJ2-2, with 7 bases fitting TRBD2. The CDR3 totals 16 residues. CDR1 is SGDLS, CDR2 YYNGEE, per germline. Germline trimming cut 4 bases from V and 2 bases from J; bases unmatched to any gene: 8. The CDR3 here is CASSPSWGLNTGELFF. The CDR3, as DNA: TGTGCCAGCAGCCCCTCCTGGGGACTAAACACCGGGGAGCTGTTTTTT. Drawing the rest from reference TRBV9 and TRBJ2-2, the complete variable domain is DSGVTQTPKHLITATGQRVTLRCSPRSGDLSVYWYQQSLDQGLQFLIQYYNGEERAKGNILERFSAQQFPDLHSELNLSSLELGDSALYFCASSPSWGLNTGELFFGEGSRLTVL.

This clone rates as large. CDR3 protein: CASSRGRLDSPLHF. Here the CDR3 DNA reads TGTGCCAGCAGTCGCGGCCGATTAGATTCACCCCTCCACTTT. This chain links TRBV9 with TRBJ1-6, with D unresolved. CDR3 length equals 14 residues. V was cut by 5 bases and J by 8 bases, with 14 bases left in between. Germline V gene lookup returns CDR1 SGDLS and CDR2 YYNGEE.

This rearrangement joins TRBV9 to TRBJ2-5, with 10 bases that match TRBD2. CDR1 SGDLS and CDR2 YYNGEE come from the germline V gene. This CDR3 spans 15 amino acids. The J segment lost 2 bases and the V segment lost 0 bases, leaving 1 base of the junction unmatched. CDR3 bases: TGTGCCAGCAGCGTAGAAGCGGGGGGGCAAGAGACCCAGTACTTC. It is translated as CASSVEAGGQETQYF.

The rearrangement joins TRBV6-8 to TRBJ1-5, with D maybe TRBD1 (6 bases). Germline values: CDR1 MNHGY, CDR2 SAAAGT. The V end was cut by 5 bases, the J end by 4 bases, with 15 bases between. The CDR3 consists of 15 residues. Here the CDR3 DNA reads TGTGCCAGCAGTACTTACAGGGCGGGAAATCAGCCCCAGCATTTT. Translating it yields CASSTYRAGNQPQHF.

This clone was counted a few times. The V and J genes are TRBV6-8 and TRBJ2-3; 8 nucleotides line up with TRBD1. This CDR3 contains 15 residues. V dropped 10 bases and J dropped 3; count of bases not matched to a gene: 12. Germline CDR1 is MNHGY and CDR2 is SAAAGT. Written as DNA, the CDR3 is TGTGCCATCAGACAAGGACAGGGAAGAACAGATACGCAGTATTTT. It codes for CAIRQGQGRTDTQYF.

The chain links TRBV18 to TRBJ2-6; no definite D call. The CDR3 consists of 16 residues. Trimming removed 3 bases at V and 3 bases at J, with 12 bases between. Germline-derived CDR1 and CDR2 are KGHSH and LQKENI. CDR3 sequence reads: CASSPGNWYGANVLTF. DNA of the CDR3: TGTGCCAGCTCACCGGGTAACTGGTATGGGGCCAACGTCCTGACTTTC.

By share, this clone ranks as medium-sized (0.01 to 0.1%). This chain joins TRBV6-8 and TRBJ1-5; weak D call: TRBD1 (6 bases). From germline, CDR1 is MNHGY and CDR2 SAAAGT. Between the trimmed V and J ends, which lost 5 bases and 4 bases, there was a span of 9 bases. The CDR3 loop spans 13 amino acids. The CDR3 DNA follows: TGTGCCAGCAGTCTACAGGGTAATCAGCCCCAGCATTTT. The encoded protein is CASSLQGNQPQHF.

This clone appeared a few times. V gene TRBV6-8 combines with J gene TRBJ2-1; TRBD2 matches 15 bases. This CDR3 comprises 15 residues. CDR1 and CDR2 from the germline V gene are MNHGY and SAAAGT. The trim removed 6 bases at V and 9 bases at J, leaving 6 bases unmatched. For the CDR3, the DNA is TGTGCCAGCAGCCCCGTGGGACTAGCGGGGGGTGAGCAGTTCTTC. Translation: CASSPVGLAGGEQFF.

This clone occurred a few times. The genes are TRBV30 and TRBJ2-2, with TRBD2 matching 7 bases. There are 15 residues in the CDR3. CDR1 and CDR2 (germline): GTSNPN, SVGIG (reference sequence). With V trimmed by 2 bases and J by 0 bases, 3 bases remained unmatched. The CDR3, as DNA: TGTGCCTGGAGTAGAGCGGGGACGAACACCGGGGAGCTGTTTTTT. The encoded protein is CAWSRAGTNTGELFF.

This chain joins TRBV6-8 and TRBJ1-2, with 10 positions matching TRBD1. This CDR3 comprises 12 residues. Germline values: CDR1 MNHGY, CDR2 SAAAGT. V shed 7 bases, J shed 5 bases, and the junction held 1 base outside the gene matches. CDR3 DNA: TGTGCCAGCACGGGACAGGGGTATGGCTACACCTTC. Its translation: CASTGQGYGYTF.

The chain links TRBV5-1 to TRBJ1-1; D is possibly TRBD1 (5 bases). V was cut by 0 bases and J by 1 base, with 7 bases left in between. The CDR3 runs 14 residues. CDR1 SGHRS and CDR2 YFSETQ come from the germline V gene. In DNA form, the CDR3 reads TGCGCCAGCAGCTTGGGACAGAAGAACACTGAAGCTTTCTTT. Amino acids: CASSLGQKNTEAFF.

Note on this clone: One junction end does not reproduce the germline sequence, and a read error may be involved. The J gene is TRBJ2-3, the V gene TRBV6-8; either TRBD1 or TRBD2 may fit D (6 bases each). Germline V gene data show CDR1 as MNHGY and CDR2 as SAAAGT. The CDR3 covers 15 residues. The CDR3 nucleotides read TGTGCCAGCAGTGACTCGGGGGCCAGCACAGATACGCAGTATTTT. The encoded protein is CASSDSGASTDTQYF.

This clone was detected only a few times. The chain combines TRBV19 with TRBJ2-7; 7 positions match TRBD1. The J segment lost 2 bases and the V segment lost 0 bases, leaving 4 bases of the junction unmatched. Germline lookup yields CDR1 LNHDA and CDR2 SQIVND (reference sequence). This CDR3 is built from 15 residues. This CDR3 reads CASSIEPGTAYEQYF. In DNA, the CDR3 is TGTGCCAGTAGTATAGAGCCCGGGACAGCCTACGAGCAGTACTTC. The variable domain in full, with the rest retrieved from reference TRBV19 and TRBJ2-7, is DGGITQSPKYLFRKEGQNVTLSCEQNLNHDAMYWYRQDPGQGLRLIYYSQIVNDFQKGDIAEGYSVSREKKESFPLTVTSAQKNPTAFYLCASSIEPGTAYEQYFGPGTRLTVT.

The DNA for the CDR3 is TGCGCCAGCAGCCCGGGGTCCGGCACCGGGGAGCTGTTTTTT. Translation gives CASSPGSGTGELFF. The chain joins TRBV5-1 to TRBJ2-2; possible D gene TRBD2, 5 bases. The CDR3 has 14 amino acids. Trimming removed 4 bases from V and 4 bases from J, with 11 bases in between. The germline V gene encodes CDR1 SGHRS and CDR2 YFSETQ. The whole variable domain, filled in from reference TRBV5-1 and TRBJ2-2, reads KAGVTQTPRYLIKTRGQQVTLSCSPISGHRSVSWYQQTPGQGLQFLFEYFSETQRNKGNFPGRFSGRQFSNSRSEMNVSTLELGDSALYLCASSPGSGTGELFFGEGSRLTVL.

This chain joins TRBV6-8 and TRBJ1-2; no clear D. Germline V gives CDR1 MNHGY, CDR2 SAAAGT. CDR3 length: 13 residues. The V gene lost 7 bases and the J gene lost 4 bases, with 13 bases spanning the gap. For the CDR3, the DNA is TGTGCCAGCACCCAAGTGAATGTCTATGGCTACACCTTC. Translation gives CASTQVNVYGYTF.

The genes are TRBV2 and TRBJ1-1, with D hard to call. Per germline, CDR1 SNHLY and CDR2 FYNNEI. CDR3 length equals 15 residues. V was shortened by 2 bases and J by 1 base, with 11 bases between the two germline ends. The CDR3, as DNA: TGTGCCAGCAGTGAAATTAAGGGTCCGAACACTGAAGCTTTCTTT. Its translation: CASSEIKGPNTEAFF.

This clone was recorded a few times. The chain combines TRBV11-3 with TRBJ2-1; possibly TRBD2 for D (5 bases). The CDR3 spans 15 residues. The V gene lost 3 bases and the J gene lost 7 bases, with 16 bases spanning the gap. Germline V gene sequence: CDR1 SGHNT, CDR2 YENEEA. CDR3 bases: TGTGCCAGCAGCTTCGAGGGCCTAGCTAGGAATGAGCAGTTCTTC. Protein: CASSFEGLARNEQFF.